Following are 3 T cell receptor beta chains from one sample sequenced in a study of graft-versus-host responses after intestinal transplantation. Intraepithelial and lamina propria lymphocytes were released after the graft tissue was processed. Clones were sequenced by immunoSEQ multiplex PCR, and TCRdb holds only the in-frame ones, with some missing. The sample carries over 9,000 clones, around 79% recorded once. Material: ileum tissue, obtained around 450 days after intestinal transplantation. The receptors originated from a human patient who received an intestinal transplant, so some T cells may come from the graft donor.

With respect to this clone: The sample has other DNA sequences that encode this CDR3 too. The V call is TRBV4-1, the J call TRBJ2-7; TRBD2 matches at 14 bases. The CDR3 is 16 residues long. Germline CDR1 MGHRA, CDR2 YSYEKL. The V gene end was trimmed by 1 base and the J gene end by 2 bases; junction bases not matched to a gene: 1. CDR3 amino acids: CASSQGLAGGTYEQYF. CDR3 bases: TGCGCCAGCAGCCAAGGACTAGCGGGGGGGACCTACGAGCAGTACTTC.

The sample holds a few counts of this clone. CDR3 loop: CASSVLQETQYF. CDR3 DNA: TGTGCCAGCAGTGTCCTACAAGAGACCCAGTACTTC. The chain combines TRBV6-1 with TRBJ2-5; D is uncertain. The germline V gene encodes CDR1 MNHNS and CDR2 SASEGT. The CDR3 sequence is 12 residues long. V shed 4 bases and J shed 2 bases, with 5 bases lying between them.

The chain links TRBV18 to TRBJ2-5; D unclear. CDR1 and CDR2 (germline): KGHSH, LQKENI. CDR3 length equals 13 residues. V lost 5 bases to trimming and J lost 0 bases, with 7 bases between them. The CDR3 protein is CASSLGYQETQYF. CDR3 in DNA: TGTGCCAGCTCATTAGGCTACCAAGAGACCCAGTACTTC.